This entry features one T cell receptor beta chain sequence. The protocol was immunoSEQ multiplex PCR, while the TCRdb copy is restricted to in-frame clones and leaves out a portion. The sample shows about 120,000 clones, 92% of them seen only once. The data originate from a study of T cell responses to AZD1222 COVID-19 vaccine. The CDR3 length is 17 residues. Germline-derived CDR1 and CDR2 are MNHEY and SVGEGT. The V end was cut by 3 bases, the J end by 0 bases, with 18 bases between. The specimen was peripheral blood, collected on day 0 of AZD1222 vaccination. This TCR was sampled from an adult in good health. The genes are TRBV6-2 or TRBV6-3 and TRBJ2-7; TRBD2 is a possible D gene (5 bases). The CDR3 reads CASSYRLADTSSYEQYF. CDR3 nucleotides: TGTGCCAGCAGTTATCGGCTAGCCGATACCAGCTCCTACGAGCAGTACTTC.